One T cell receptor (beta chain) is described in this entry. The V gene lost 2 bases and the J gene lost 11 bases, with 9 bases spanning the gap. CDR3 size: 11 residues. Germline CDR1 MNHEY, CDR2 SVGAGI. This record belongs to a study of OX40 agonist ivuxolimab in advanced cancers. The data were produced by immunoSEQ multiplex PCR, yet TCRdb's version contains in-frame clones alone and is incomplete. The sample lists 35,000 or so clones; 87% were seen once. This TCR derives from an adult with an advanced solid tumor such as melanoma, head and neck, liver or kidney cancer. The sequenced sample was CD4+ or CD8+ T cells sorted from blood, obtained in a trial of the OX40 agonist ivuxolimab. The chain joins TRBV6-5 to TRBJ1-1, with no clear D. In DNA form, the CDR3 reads TGTGCCAGCAGTTACCCGCCGGGGGCTTTCTTT. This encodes CASSYPPGAFF.